These 32 T cell receptor beta chains were all obtained from the same sample, sequenced in a study of breast tumors, draining lymph nodes, adjacent tissues. TCRdb re-analysed the multiplex PCR reads in MiXCR, keeping a single row per CDR3 protein. The profile shows more than 250,000 distinct CDR3 sequences, 30% of them singletons. Samples came from axillary lymph nodes draining the breast cancer. Sequenced sample: axillary lymph node tissue. The receptors were sampled from a female donor with breast cancer. Some clones in this sample may be carry-over from other donors' samples.

For this clonotype: The junction shows a germline mismatch at one end, possibly a read error. The rearrangement links TRBV10-3 to TRBJ2-5; D is tentatively TRBD1 or TRBD2 (5 bases each). In germline, CDR1 is ENHRY, CDR2 SYGVKD. This CDR3 region has 16 residues. CDR3 protein: CAISLTRDRTQETQCF. The DNA of the CDR3 is TGTGCCATCAGTTTAACTAGGGACCGGACCCAAGAGACCCAGTGCTTC.

This clonotype has only a few counts. One end of the junction varies from germline; a read error may be responsible. The chain is built from TRBV7-6 and TRBJ2-1, with 9 bases fitting TRBD2. The V gene's germline CDR1 is SGHVS and CDR2 FNYEAQ. The CDR3 has 16 amino acids. The CDR3 coding sequence is TGTGCCAGCACCGACACAGCGGGAGGCTCCTACAATCAGCAGTTCTTC. The encoded protein is CASTDTAGGSYNQQFF.

This clonotype was counted once. The V call is TRBV12-3 or TRBV12-4, the J call TRBJ2-5; TRBD2 matches 9 bases. The CDR3 consists of 14 residues. V was pared by 8 bases and J by 3 bases, with 7 bases of the junction left unmatched. CDR3 sequence (DNA): TGTGCCAGCTGGGCTAGCGGGATGAAAGAGACCCAGTACTTC. Translation: CASWASGMKETQYF.

The V gene is TRBV15, the J gene TRBJ1-5; 7 positions agree with TRBD1. The CDR3 runs 17 residues. Germline V gene data show CDR1 as LNHNV and CDR2 as YYDKDF (reference sequence). Losses at the gene ends were 3 bases for V and 3 bases for J; bases not matched to a gene: 11. The CDR3 sequence: CATSSEQGIFDNQPQHF. In DNA form, the CDR3 reads TGTGCCACCAGCAGCGAACAGGGGATCTTTGACAATCAGCCCCAGCATTTT.

Ten or more counts support this clonotype. The chain employs TRBV15 and TRBJ2-3; 7 nucleotides align to TRBD2. The length of the CDR3 is 14 residues. V gave up 4 bases and J gave up 4 bases; unmatched junction bases: 5. Germline V gene lookup returns CDR1 LNHNV and CDR2 YYDKDF (reference sequence). The CDR3 spells CATSIDLAADTQYF. CDR3 bases: TGTGCCACCAGCATAGACCTAGCGGCAGATACGCAGTATTTT.

The chain joins TRBV9 to TRBJ2-6, with D hard to call. Germline CDR1 and CDR2: SGDLS and YYNGEE. The germline V and J ends were trimmed by 0 bases and 3 bases, with 4 bases remaining between them. The CDR3 totals 14 residues. CDR3 in DNA: TGTGCCAGCAGCGTAGCGGTTGGGGCCAACGTCCTGACTTTC. Protein: CASSVAVGANVLTF. Full variable domain (remainder filled in from reference TRBV9 and TRBJ2-6): DSGVTQTPKHLITATGQRVTLRCSPRSGDLSVYWYQQSLDQGLQFLIQYYNGEERAKGNILERFSAQQFPDLHSELNLSSLELGDSALYFCASSVAVGANVLTFGAGSRLTVL.

Notes on this clonotype: Germline is not matched at one junction end, which may reflect a read error. This sequence joins TRBV18 and TRBJ2-7; D is unresolved. There are 14 residues in the CDR3. Germline assignment: CDR1 KGHSH and CDR2 LQKENI. The CDR3 coding sequence is TGTGCCAGCTCACCTAACCTAGATACCTACGAGCGGTACTTC. Its protein is CASSPNLDTYERYF.

Of note for this clonotype: A much larger clone is a single base away; this may be a read error. This chain links TRBV7-9 with TRBJ2-7; possible D gene TRBD1, 6 bases. Germline lookup yields CDR1 SEHNR and CDR2 FQNEAQ (reference sequence). The CDR3 is 14 amino acids. Trimming left V 8 bases short and J 5 bases short, with 19 bases between. CDR3 in DNA: TGTGCCAGCTCAAAGGGGGAGCCCCTTAACGAGCAGTACTTC. It encodes CASSKGEPLNEQYF. Complete variable domain (other parts from reference TRBV7-9 and TRBJ2-7): DTGVSQNPRHKITKRGQNVTFRCDPISEHNRLYWYRQTLGQGPEFLTYFQNEAQLEKSRLLSDRFSAERPKGSFSTLEIQRTEQGDSAMYLCASSKGEPLNEQYFGPGTRLTVT.

As to this clonotype: A much larger clone is a single base away; this may be a read error. The chain links TRBV11-2 to TRBJ1-4, with 7 bases aligning to TRBD1. J lost 8 bases, V lost 5 bases, and 8 bases had no gene match. The CDR3 is 14 amino acids. Per germline, CDR1 SGHAT and CDR2 FQNNGV. This CDR3 is CASSITGVAEKLFF. In DNA form, the CDR3 reads TGTGCCAGCAGCATTACAGGGGTCGCAGAAAAACTGTTTTTT.

This clonotype has a count of ten or more. The junction departs from germline at one end; a sequencing error may be responsible. This chain uses TRBV4-1 with TRBJ1-4, with 7 bases that match TRBD1. CDR3 length equals 15 residues. In germline, CDR1 is MGHRA, CDR2 YSYEKL. The CDR3 DNA follows: TGCGCCAGCACCCAAAGGACAGGATCTAATGAAAAACTGTTTTTT. Residues: CASTQRTGSNEKLFF.

This clonotype came up many times. J is TRBJ1-4 and V is TRBV7-8; D may be TRBD1 (5 bases). This CDR3 has 15 residues. Germline loops: CDR1 SGHVS, CDR2 FQNEAQ. With 1 base removed from V and 5 bases from J, the gap between germline ends came to 11 bases. This CDR3 reads CASSLVAGVNEKLFF. CDR3 bases: TGTGCCAGCAGCTTAGTAGCGGGGGTCAATGAAAAACTGTTTTTT.

At least ten counts were recorded for this clonotype. V gene TRBV29-1 combines with J gene TRBJ2-1; TRBD2 matches 13 bases. The ends lost 2 bases at V and 6 bases at J; junction bases unmatched: 10. The germline CDR1 and CDR2 sequences are SQVTM and ANQGSEA. The CDR3 has 17 amino acids. In DNA, the CDR3 is TGCAGCGTTGAAAGCCAATGGACTAGCGGGAGTGGCAATGAGCAGTTCTTC. It codes for CSVESQWTSGSGNEQFF.

The V and J genes are TRBV24-1 and TRBJ2-3, with D perhaps TRBD2 (6 bases). V was shortened by 0 bases and J by 11 bases, with 20 bases between the two germline ends. Per germline, CDR1 KGHDR and CDR2 SFDVKD. This CDR3 has 16 amino acids. The CDR3 DNA reads as TGTGCCACCAGTGATTTGCGCGGGACGGGGAACAATGAGCAGTATTTT. It is translated as CATSDLRGTGNNEQYF.

This clonotype was found many times. J is TRBJ2-7 and V is TRBV5-5, with D perhaps matching TRBD1 (5 bases). V was clipped by 0 bases and J by 0 bases, with 7 bases between them. The length of the CDR3 is 14 residues. Germline V gene sequence: CDR1 SGHKS, CDR2 YYEKEE (reference sequence). The CDR3 is CASSLAGLSYEQYF. The CDR3 DNA reads as TGTGCCAGCAGCTTGGCAGGGCTCTCCTACGAGCAGTACTTC.

This clonotype has a count of ten or more. The J gene is TRBJ2-1, the V gene TRBV20-1; unclear D gene. The CDR3 length is 15 residues. Germline-derived CDR1 and CDR2 are DFQATT and SNEGSKA (reference sequence). The CDR3 loop is CSPPPPLGSYNEQFF. The CDR3 region has the DNA TGCAGCCCTCCGCCGCCCCTCGGCTCCTACAATGAGCAGTTCTTC.

This clonotype was seen ten or more times. This chain links TRBV5-1 with TRBJ2-1; 9 nucleotides line up with TRBD2. The length of the CDR3 is 15 residues. CDR1 and CDR2 from the germline V gene are SGHRS and YFSETQ. With 2 bases clipped from V and 5 bases from J, the junction kept 5 bases outside the gene matches. The CDR3 DNA is TGCGCCAGCAGCTTTATTGGACTAGCGAACAATGAGCAGTTCTTC. Its translation is CASSFIGLANNEQFF.

This rearrangement joins TRBV6-2 or TRBV6-3 to TRBJ2-3; possible D gene TRBD1, 6 bases. Germline CDR1 reads MNHEY; CDR2 reads SVGEGT. There are 17 residues in the CDR3. V lost 0 bases and J lost 2, with 15 bases in between. The CDR3 region is CASSYSSTGTSTDTQYF. In DNA form, the CDR3 reads TGTGCCAGCAGTTACTCGAGTACAGGGACCTCCACAGATACGCAGTATTTT.

Notes on this clonotype: The junction does not match germline at one end; this may be a read error. J is TRBJ2-2 and V is TRBV10-1, with TRBD2 matching 10 bases. This CDR3 is 16 amino acids long. The V gene's germline CDR1 is WNHNN and CDR2 SYGVQD (reference sequence). CDR3 sequence reads: CAGSVGLAGVGGELFF. CDR3 nucleotides: TGTGCCGGCAGCGTAGGGCTAGCGGGAGTTGGCGGGGAGCTGTTTTTT.

This clonotype has only a few counts. The chain combines TRBV12-3 or TRBV12-4 with TRBJ2-7; TRBD2 agrees at 11 bases. The CDR3 contains 17 residues. Trimming removed 5 bases from V and 3 bases from J; junction bases left unmatched: 12. In DNA, the CDR3 is TGTGCCAGCAGTAAAACAATTTCGGGACTAGCGGTCTACGAGCAGTACTTC. Its translation: CASSKTISGLAVYEQYF.

The rearrangement joins TRBV20-1 to TRBJ2-7; possibly TRBD1 for D (6 bases). V lost 1 base and J lost 9, with 19 bases in between. Germline CDR1 and CDR2: DFQATT and SNEGSKA (reference sequence). The CDR3 is 14 amino acids. CDR3 coding DNA: TGCAGTGCTAGAGCGTCCGCACAGGGCTCCGGGCAGTACTTC. Translated: CSARASAQGSGQYF.

This clonotype was seen at least ten times. The rearrangement links TRBV19 to TRBJ2-3, with 7 nucleotides matching TRBD2. V lost 4 bases to trimming and J lost 0 bases; unmatched junction nucleotides: 4. CDR1 is LNHDA, CDR2 SQIVND, per germline (reference sequence). CDR3 size: 15 residues. The CDR3 nucleotides read TGTGCCAGTAGTAGAGCGGGATCAAGCACAGATACGCAGTATTTT. This sequence encodes CASSRAGSSTDTQYF. The variable domain in full, with the rest retrieved from reference TRBV19 and TRBJ2-3, is DGGITQSPKYLFRKEGQNVTLSCEQNLNHDAMYWYRQDPGQGLRLIYYSQIVNDFQKGDIAEGYSVSREKKESFPLTVTSAQKNPTAFYLCASSRAGSSTDTQYFGPGTRLTVL.

The chain couples TRBV15 to TRBJ1-5; 8 bases fit TRBD1. CDR1 is LNHNV and CDR2 is YYDKDF in the germline V gene (reference sequence). The CDR3 spans 14 residues. The ends lost 3 bases at V and 4 bases at J; junction bases unmatched: 2. The CDR3 protein is CATSRDRENQPQHF. Here the CDR3 DNA reads TGTGCCACCAGCAGGGACAGGGAAAATCAGCCCCAGCATTTT. Looking up the rest from reference TRBV15 and TRBJ1-5 gives the full variable domain: DAMVIQNPRYQVTQFGKPVTLSCSQTLNHNVMYWYQQKSSQAPKLLFHYYDKDFNNEADTPDNFQSRRPNTSFCFLDIRSPGLGDTAMYLCATSRDRENQPQHFGDGTRLSIL.

Concerning this clonotype: Relative to the germline gene, one junction end is altered; a read error may explain this. The chain links TRBV7-9 to TRBJ1-6; 8 bases are shared with TRBD1. Germline CDR1 reads SEHNR; CDR2 reads FQNEAQ (reference sequence). This CDR3 comprises 16 residues. CDR3 residues: CASSLGLQGAEGPLHF. The CDR3 region has the DNA TGCGCCAGCAGCTTGGGGTTGCAGGGGGCCGAAGGACCCCTCCACTTT.

On this clonotype: A read error may account for a junction end that differs from germline. The V gene is TRBV13, the J gene TRBJ2-1; D is unclear. Looked up from germline, CDR1 is PRHDT and CDR2 is FYEKMQ (reference sequence). The CDR3 runs to 13 residues. CDR3 bases: TGCGCCAGCAGCTTGCACGCCTACAATGAGCAGTTCTTC. Amino acids: CASSLHAYNEQFF.

This clonotype came up many times. The genes are TRBV4-1 and TRBJ2-2; 9 nucleotides line up with TRBD1. Germline CDR1 MGHRA, CDR2 YSYEKL. The V segment lost 4 bases and the J segment 3 bases; nucleotides outside the gene matches: 9. The CDR3 totals 17 residues. CDR3 residues: CASSPGTGRVDTGELFF. CDR3 sequence (DNA): TGCGCCAGCAGCCCAGGGACAGGGAGGGTCGACACCGGGGAGCTGTTTTTT.

The sample holds many counts of this clonotype. The rearrangement links TRBV11-2 to TRBJ2-5; 9 nucleotides match TRBD2. Losses at the gene ends were 1 base for V and 1 base for J; bases not matched to a gene: 4. Germline values: CDR1 SGHAT, CDR2 FQNNGV. The CDR3 consists of 16 residues. CDR3 residues: CASSLGVAGAQETQYF. The CDR3 nucleotides are TGTGCCAGCAGCTTAGGGGTAGCGGGAGCCCAAGAGACCCAGTACTTC.

This clonotype was counted many times. The rearrangement links TRBV29-1 to TRBJ2-7, with D tentatively TRBD2 (7 bases). The CDR3 is 13 amino acids. Trimming took 3 bases from V and 3 from J, leaving 12 bases between them. Germline lookup yields CDR1 SQVTM and CDR2 ANQGSEA. The DNA of the CDR3 is TGCAGCGTTGATATGGGGGGGCTCTACGAGCAGTACTTC. Residues: CSVDMGGLYEQYF.

As to this clonotype: A much bigger clone sits one base away, suggesting this may be a read error. The rearrangement joins TRBV7-9 to TRBJ2-3; TRBD2 might be the D (5 bases). Germline V lookup: CDR1 SEHNR, CDR2 FQNEAQ (reference sequence). The CDR3 extends over 12 amino acids. The CDR3 DNA is TGTGCCAGCAGCTTAGTACTAGATACGCGGTATTTT. This encodes CASSLVLDTRYF.

About this clonotype: This may arise from a read error, as a much more abundant clone is one base away. The chain recombines TRBV12-5 with TRBJ1-3; weak D call: TRBD1 (6 bases). The CDR3 length is 15 residues. Germline V gene data show CDR1 as LGHNT and CDR2 as FRNRAP. Here the CDR3 DNA reads TGTGCTAGTGGTTGGACGGACAGCGCTGGAAACACCATGTATTTT. Translation gives CASGWTDSAGNTMYF.

This clonotype has ten or more counts. The chain links TRBV4-3 to TRBJ2-6; no clear D gene. The germline CDR1 and CDR2 sequences are LGHNA and YSLEER. This CDR3 spans 16 amino acids. V was pared by 0 bases and J by 0 bases, with 6 bases between. The CDR3 here is CASSQEGLSGANVLTF. The CDR3, as DNA: TGCGCCAGCAGCCAAGAGGGCCTCTCTGGGGCCAACGTCCTGACTTTC.

This clonotype was counted between two and nine times. A much larger clone lies a single base off, so this may be a read error. CDR3 coding DNA: TGCAGTGCTAGCACTAGTAATCAGCCCCCGCATTTT. Translating gives CSASTSNQPPHF. The chain employs TRBV20-1 and TRBJ1-5, with D hard to call. This CDR3 is 12 amino acids long. In germline, CDR1 is DFQATT, CDR2 SNEGSKA (reference sequence).

On this clonotype: This may be a read error: a much more frequent sequence differs by one nucleotide. The chain joins TRBV5-1 to TRBJ2-5; D is unresolved. CDR1 is SGHRS and CDR2 is YFSETQ in the germline V gene. This CDR3 region has 13 residues. V was clipped by 2 bases and J by 2 bases, with 7 bases between them. For the CDR3, the DNA is TGCGCCAGCAGCTTATTACTGCAAGAGACCCAGTACTTC. As protein: CASSLLLQETQYF.